The clone carrying this T cell receptor (beta chain) was recorded once. This entry comes from a study of shared clonotypes between healthy human individuals. The CDR3 runs to 14 residues. With 3 bases removed from V and 0 bases from J, the gap between germline ends came to 7 bases. Germline CDR1 reads SGHRS; CDR2 reads YFSETQ. Only in-frame clones appear in the TCRdb table, and some are missing; sequencing was by immunoSEQ multiplex PCR. The table includes roughly 2,300,000 clones, roughly 92% detected once. Source material: naive CD4+ T cells from PBMCs. Subset: CD45RA+ positively selected. This clonotype was obtained from a young man in good health. Some clones in this sample may be carry-over from other donors' samples. The chain is built from TRBV5-1 and TRBJ1-3; D is unresolved. The CDR3 DNA follows: TGCGCCAGCAGCTCGACGCTCTCTGGAAACACCATATATTTT. It is translated as CASSSTLSGNTIYF.